Below are 16 T cell receptor beta chains sequenced from a single sample in a study of CD8 T cells in ankylosing spondylitis. TCRdb reprocessed the 5' RACE reads via MiXCR and lists one record per CDR3 protein. The sample includes 150,000 to 200,000 distinct CDR3 sequences, 15% to 20% of them seen just once. The specimen was blood, either unsorted or a sorted T cell fraction (not recorded which). The receptors derive from a male donor aged 10 to 30 with ankylosing spondylitis or in good health (not recorded which).

This clonotype was recorded many times. The chain uses TRBV11-2 and TRBJ2-1; TRBD2 aligns across 9 bases. CDR3 length: 14 amino acids. Germline V gene lookup returns CDR1 SGHAT and CDR2 FQNNGV. The ends lost 1 base at V and 7 bases at J; junction bases unmatched: 2. The CDR3 reads CASSLGTSENEQFF. The CDR3, as DNA: TGTGCCAGCAGCTTAGGGACTAGCGAAAATGAGCAGTTCTTC.

This clonotype turned up a few times. J is TRBJ2-1 and V is TRBV20-1; weak D call: TRBD2 (6 bases). This CDR3 contains 12 residues. Per germline, CDR1 DFQATT and CDR2 SNEGSKA (reference sequence). V was trimmed by 3 bases and J by 7 bases, leaving 10 bases between them. CDR3 sequence reads: CSASSGPNEQFF. CDR3 coding DNA: TGCAGTGCTAGTAGCGGACCAAATGAGCAGTTCTTC.

The V gene is TRBV5-6, the J gene TRBJ2-3; D is perhaps TRBD2 (6 bases). The CDR3 is made up of 14 amino acids. Germline lookup yields CDR1 SGHDT and CDR2 YYEEEE. The V and J ends lost 3 bases and 8 bases respectively, with 16 bases between them. The CDR3 coding sequence is TGTGCCAGCAGCTCTACGGGACGCGGGGCTACGCAGTATTTT. Protein product: CASSSTGRGATQYF.

The sample holds many counts of this clonotype. The gene calls are TRBV20-1 and TRBJ2-7; the match to TRBD2 covers 9 bases. This CDR3 contains 14 residues. In germline, CDR1 is DFQATT, CDR2 SNEGSKA (reference sequence). With V trimmed by 6 bases and J by 3 bases, 9 bases remained unmatched. The CDR3 sequence: CSASYDSGSYEQYF. CDR3 nucleotide sequence: TGCAGTGCCTCCTATGATAGCGGGAGCTACGAGCAGTACTTC.

At least ten counts were recorded for this clonotype. The V call is TRBV25-1, the J call TRBJ1-2, with D uncertain. V lost 6 bases and J lost 4, with 9 bases in between. Germline lookup yields CDR1 MGHDK and CDR2 SYGVNS. CDR3 length: 12 amino acids. The CDR3 bases are TGTGCCAGCAGGGCCGGTACCTATGGCTACACCTTC. This gives the protein CASRAGTYGYTF.

Many counts were recorded for this clonotype. The chain links TRBV29-1 to TRBJ2-7; 10 nucleotides match TRBD2. V dropped 4 bases and J dropped 0; count of bases not matched to a gene: 6. The CDR3 has 15 residues. Germline V gives CDR1 SQVTM, CDR2 ANQGSEA. The CDR3 DNA sequence: TGCAGCGTTGGTCGTCCTAGCGGGAGCTCCTACGAGCAGTACTTC. As protein: CSVGRPSGSSYEQYF.

V is TRBV10-3 and J is TRBJ2-3; weak D call: TRBD2 (5 bases). This CDR3 comprises 14 residues. Trimming removed 7 bases at V and 1 base at J, with 12 bases between. CDR1 is ENHRY, CDR2 SYGVKD, per germline. The DNA of the CDR3 is TGTGCCATCACCGAGGGCCAGGGCACAGATACGCAGTATTTT. It yields the protein CAITEGQGTDTQYF.

This clonotype was observed at least ten times. The CDR3 loop reads CASSTGGLNNEQFF. The CDR3 DNA sequence: TGTGCCAGCAGTACAGGGGGCCTTAACAATGAGCAGTTCTTC. The V call is TRBV12-3 or TRBV12-4, the J call TRBJ2-1; 9 bases are shared with TRBD1. The J segment lost 5 bases and the V segment lost 5 bases, leaving 4 bases of the junction unmatched. The CDR3 totals 14 residues.

This clonotype was observed at least ten times. The chain combines TRBV20-1 with TRBJ2-2; 10 bases are a match to TRBD1. Per germline, CDR1 DFQATT and CDR2 SNEGSKA (reference sequence). The ends lost 6 bases at V and 7 bases at J; junction bases unmatched: 8. The CDR3 is 14 amino acids. The CDR3 DNA sequence: TGCAGTGCAAGGGACAGGGGCGGGATCGGGGAGCTGTTTTTT. It yields the protein CSARDRGGIGELFF.

This clonotype was recorded many times. The genes are TRBV5-1 and TRBJ2-1; TRBD2 matches at 15 bases. The CDR3 consists of 19 residues. Trimming took 1 base from V and 7 from J; bases not matched to a gene: 12. From germline, CDR1 is SGHRS and CDR2 YFSETQ. Here the CDR3 DNA reads TGCGCCAGCAGCTTGAATAACGGACTAGCGGGAGGGAAGGTAAATGAGCAGTTCTTC. It codes for CASSLNNGLAGGKVNEQFF.

This clonotype has ten or more counts. CDR3 nucleotides: TGTGCCAGCAGCCTACGGACGGGAGGGGACTATGGCTACACCTTC. Translated, it gives CASSLRTGGDYGYTF. The V and J genes are TRBV7-9 and TRBJ1-2; D perhaps matches TRBD1 (5 bases). CDR1 and CDR2 from the germline V gene are SEHNR and FQNEAQ (reference sequence). Trimming left V 5 bases short and J 3 bases short, with 16 bases between. The CDR3 sequence is 15 residues long.

This clonotype was observed at least ten times. CDR3 sequence: CASSQDLARGNIQYF. Here the CDR3 DNA reads TGTGCCAGCAGCCAAGATCTAGCCCGGGGAAACATTCAGTACTTC. The rearrangement uses TRBV4-2 and TRBJ2-4; the D gene is possibly TRBD2 (5 bases). V was pared by 0 bases and J by 6 bases, with 12 bases between. The CDR3 runs 15 residues. CDR1 LGHNA and CDR2 YNFKEQ come from the germline V gene.

This clonotype was counted many times. The CDR3 nucleotides are TGTGCCAGCAGTCCCCGGACAACCTACGAGCAGTACTTC. Translating gives CASSPRTTYEQYF. The chain recombines TRBV12-3 or TRBV12-4 with TRBJ2-7, with D possibly matching TRBD1 (5 bases). V lost 5 bases to trimming and J lost 2 bases, with 10 bases between them. CDR3 size: 13 residues.

This clonotype was counted ten times or more. The chain joins TRBV28 to TRBJ1-6; D gene unclear. This CDR3 is built from 13 residues. Trimming removed 7 bases from V and 7 bases from J, with 11 bases in between. Per the germline V gene, CDR1 is MDHEN and CDR2 is SYDVKM. The CDR3 is CASTVLTNSPLHF. The CDR3 bases are TGTGCCAGCACCGTCCTAACCAATTCACCCCTCCACTTT.

This clonotype was seen repeatedly, ten times or more. The chain employs TRBV12-3 or TRBV12-4 and TRBJ2-1, with 8 positions matching TRBD2. Losses at the gene ends were 6 bases for V and 9 bases for J; bases not matched to a gene: 13. The CDR3 is 15 residues long. CDR3 coding DNA: TGTGCCAGCAGCAAACTAGGCAGCGGGAGTGCTGAGCAGTTCTTC. Protein sequence: CASSKLGSGSAEQFF.

This clonotype was recorded at least ten times. The CDR3 nucleotides read TGTGCCAGCAGAGCCCTAGCGGACAATGAGCAGTTCTTC. This translates into CASRALADNEQFF. The chain couples TRBV12-3 or TRBV12-4 to TRBJ2-1, with 7 bases fitting TRBD2. The CDR3 spans 13 residues. Trimming removed 6 bases from V and 5 bases from J; junction bases left unmatched: 4.